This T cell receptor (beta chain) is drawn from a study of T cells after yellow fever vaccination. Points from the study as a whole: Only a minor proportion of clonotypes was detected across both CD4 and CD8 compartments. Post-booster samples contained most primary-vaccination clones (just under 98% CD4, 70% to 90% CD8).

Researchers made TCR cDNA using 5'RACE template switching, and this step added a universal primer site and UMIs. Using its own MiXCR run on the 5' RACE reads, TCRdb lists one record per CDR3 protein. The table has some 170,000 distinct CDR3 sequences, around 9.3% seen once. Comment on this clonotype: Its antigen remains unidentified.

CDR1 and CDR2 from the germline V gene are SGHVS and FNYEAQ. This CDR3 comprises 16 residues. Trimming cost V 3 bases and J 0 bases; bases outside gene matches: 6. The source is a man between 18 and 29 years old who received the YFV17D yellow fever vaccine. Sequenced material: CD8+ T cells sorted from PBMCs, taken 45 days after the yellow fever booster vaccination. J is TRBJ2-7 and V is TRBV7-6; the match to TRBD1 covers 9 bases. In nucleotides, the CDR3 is TGTGCCAGCAGCTTGGGACAGGGAGGTTCCTCCTACGAGCAGTACTTC. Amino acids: CASSLGQGGSSYEQYF. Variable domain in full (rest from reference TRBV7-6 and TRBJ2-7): GAGVSQSPRYKVTKRGQDVALRCDPISGHVSLYWYRQALGQGPEFLTYFNYEAQQDKSGLPNDRFSAERPEGSISTLTIQRTEQRDSAMYRCASSLGQGGSSYEQYFGPGTRLTVT.